This T cell receptor beta chain was identified in a study of T cell repertoires in cytomegalovirus infection (dated by TCRdb to the late 2010s). Some background on the complete study: The peptide stimulations were aimed at well-studied HLA-B-restricted epitopes as well as recently identified HLA-C-restricted CMV epitopes, whose presentation resists viral immunomodulation. Because public TCR beta signatures pointed to carriage of CMV infection together with the matching HLA type, the HLA type of each donor mattered for the analysis.

The study at large found these results: In both this cohort and an independent roughly 330-donor cohort, the cumulative frequency of public TCR beta family members distinguished carriers of CMV infection plus the relevant HLA type. The ex vivo response was dominated by HLA-C-restricted CMV-specific TCR beta clonotypes, which also provided the single most frequent clonotype in two of eight donors.

Per the publication, the treatment or condition label means: in vitro stimulation with specific CMV peptide epitopes to enrich CMV-specific T cells. This clonotype turned up a few times. Its specific antigen is unknown. Per-base qualities were not stored, and no clone one base away is much larger. Sequenced using an Illumina HiSeq 1500. Through fastp at Q25 and MiXCR, TCRdb rebuilt clones from the public reads, retaining in-frame beta chains. Each entry is one CDR3 protein sequence, shown with its most common DNA and genes. The sample table records about 25,000 distinct CDR3 sequences; 20% to 25% of these occur just once. Around 90% of the sample is in the top ten clones. In the germline V gene, CDR1 corresponds to ENHRY and CDR2 to SYGVKD. The CDR3 spans 18 residues, from the cysteine through the phenylalanine. Of the read, only the CDR3 DNA is kept; its 54 bases are in frame from base 1. A distance of 26 bases separates the germline ends of V and J, which lose 6 bases and 6 bases respectively.

The specimen comprised CD8+ T cells from cultured PBMCs, sampled from culture after CMV antigen stimulation. The receptor was derived from a human donor in good health (CMV status not recorded). Some clones in this sample may be carry-over from other donors' samples. The chain joins TRBV10-3 to TRBJ2-2, and perhaps TRBD2 as D gene, on 6 matching bases. The sequenced DNA: TGTGCCATCAGGGTTCGGGACGGTAGGACACCGGGAGCCGGGGAGCTGTTTTTT. Its coded protein is CAIRVRDGRTPGAGELFF.